This T cell receptor (beta chain) appears in the sequencing data of a study of post-analysis software for immune sequencing data. For the study at large: The cohort encompassed relapsing-remitting, secondary progressive and progressive-relapsing multiple sclerosis disease courses.

Unique-molecular-identifier-tagged TCR beta cDNA libraries were used. Each batch of about 0.95 to 10 million T cells produced a few hundred thousand cDNA molecules. From the PCR reads, TCRdb called clonotypes with MiXCR, one entry per CDR3 protein. This sample has about 380,000 distinct CDR3 sequences, with roughly 35% found just once. Trimming took off 0 bases at V and 2 bases at J, with 2 bases between the two ends. Germline-derived CDR1 and CDR2 are SGHTA and FQGNSA. The CDR3 is made up of 14 amino acids. In its sample, this clonotype was seen a few times. Its antigen is not known. Findings of the study overall: Compared with controls, patients had more of about 5 TRBV segments, including TRBV5-6, TRBV5-1 and TRBV20-1. Normalized Chao1 diversity was significantly reduced in patients versus controls. Same-batch preparations were strongly co-clustered by F measure.

This TCR was sampled from a girl aged 5 to 17 with multiple sclerosis. Specimen: blood. The J gene is TRBJ2-6, the V gene TRBV7-2; D is uncertain. The CDR3 here is CASSLAAGANVLTF. The CDR3 bases are TGTGCCAGCAGCTTAGCAGCTGGGGCCAACGTCCTGACTTTC.